This TCR beta chain was captured by sequencing in a study of PD-1 blockade in classical Hodgkin lymphoma. Comment on this clone: Its cognate antigen is unknown.

The junction had 3 bases not matched to a gene; V was cut back by 2 bases and J by 0 bases. Germline CDR1 MNHEY, CDR2 SVGAGI. The CDR3 spans 15 residues. The assay was immunoSEQ multiplex PCR, and TCRdb's table has in-frame clones only and misses some. Of a few thousand clones in the sample, approximately 70% are singletons; the top ten hold around half. General study results and limits: Sources of repertoire differences remain undefined, possibly disease activity or prior therapy. Prior to therapy, complete responders displayed diversity much like that of newly diagnosed patients.

The time point is: cycle 4 day 1 (C4D1), after around six weeks of nivolumab. Every patient had relapsed following autologous stem cell transplantation, and cohorts differed in brentuximab vedotin exposure. The sequence came from a human donor with classical Hodgkin lymphoma. The source was peripheral blood mononuclear cells (PBMCs), collected before the fourth cycle of nivolumab. The V gene is TRBV6-5, the J gene TRBJ2-7; the match to TRBD1 covers 8 bases. CDR3 region: CASSYSTGGSYEQYF. The CDR3 DNA sequence: TGTGCCAGCAGTTACAGCACAGGGGGCTCCTACGAGCAGTACTTC.